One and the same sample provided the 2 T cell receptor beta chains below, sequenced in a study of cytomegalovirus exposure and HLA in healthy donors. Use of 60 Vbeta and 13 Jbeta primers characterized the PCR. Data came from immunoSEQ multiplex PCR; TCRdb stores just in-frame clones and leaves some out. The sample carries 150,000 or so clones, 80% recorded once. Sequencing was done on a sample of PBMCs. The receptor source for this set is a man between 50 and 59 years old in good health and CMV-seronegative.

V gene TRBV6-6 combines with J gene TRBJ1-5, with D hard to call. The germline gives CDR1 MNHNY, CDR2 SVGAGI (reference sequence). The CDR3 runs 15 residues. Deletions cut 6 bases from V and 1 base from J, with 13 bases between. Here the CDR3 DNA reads TGTGCCAGCAGCCGATCAGCGGGGAGCAATCAGCCCCAGCATTTT. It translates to CASSRSAGSNQPQHF.

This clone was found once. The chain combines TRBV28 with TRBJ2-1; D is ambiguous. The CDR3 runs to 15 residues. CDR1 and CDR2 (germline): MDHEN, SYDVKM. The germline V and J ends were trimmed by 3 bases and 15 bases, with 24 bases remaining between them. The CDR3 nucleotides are TGTGCCAGCAGTTTGGTGACACCCACAAGCACCGTACGGTTCTTC. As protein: CASSLVTPTSTVRFF.